The 26 T cell receptor beta chains below come from one sample, sequenced in a study of spatial heterogeneity in lung cancer (dated by TCRdb to the late 2010s). Libraries were constructed by 5' RACE. TCRdb names NextSeq 500 as the instrument used. TCRdb redid the processing of the public reads, applying fastp at Q25 and MiXCR, and retained in-frame beta chains. All rows with the same CDR3 protein become a single entry with the most common DNA and genes. Recorded for this sample are some 120,000 distinct CDR3 sequences; 10% to 15% of them occurred a single time. About 15% of the sample comes from the top ten. Interpreted using the paper, the time point label stands for: blood at routine non-recurrence follow-up after resection. Without any cell sorting, TCR sequencing was performed on whole RNA extracted either from tumor and nontumor lung tissue or from cryopreserved PBMC samples. Specimen: PBMCs, collected at follow-up. Source of these receptors: a male donor with early-stage non-small cell lung cancer.

The chain joins TRBV20-1 to TRBJ2-6, with TRBD1 as a possible D gene (6 bases). V shed 2 bases and J shed 0 bases, with 14 bases lying between them. Germline CDR1 and CDR2: DFQATT and SNEGSKA (reference sequence). The CDR3 totals 17 residues. CDR3 protein: CSARPEGHHSGANVLTF. CDR3 nucleotide sequence: TGCAGTGCTAGACCTGAGGGACACCACTCTGGGGCCAACGTCCTGACTTTC.

This clonotype was seen a handful of times. The rearrangement links TRBV5-6 to TRBJ2-6, with no clear D. Germline values: CDR1 SGHDT, CDR2 YYEEEE. This CDR3 contains 16 residues. Trimming took 0 bases from V and 4 from J, leaving 11 bases between them. CDR3 sequence (DNA): TGTGCCAGCAGCTTGGGCCCGTCAAGAGGGGCCAACGTCCTGACTTTC. This encodes CASSLGPSRGANVLTF.

In its sample, this clonotype was seen a few times. The chain carries TRBV5-1 and TRBJ1-2; no firm D call. Per the germline V gene, CDR1 is SGHRS and CDR2 is YFSETQ. The CDR3 is made up of 15 amino acids. V was pared by 0 bases and J by 3 bases, with 12 bases between. CDR3 sequence (DNA): TGCGCCAGCAGCTTGGAGCCCAGTACGTACTATGGCTACACCTTC. This codes for CASSLEPSTYYGYTF.

The sample holds a few counts of this clonotype. The chain joins TRBV7-2 to TRBJ2-3, with unresolved D. Deletions cut 4 bases from V and 1 base from J, with 9 bases between. This CDR3 is built from 14 residues. The germline V gene has CDR1 SGHTA and CDR2 FQGNSA. The CDR3 bases are TGTGCCAGCAGCTCGGCCTCCGGCACAGATACGCAGTATTTT. Translation gives CASSSASGTDTQYF.

Comment on this clonotype: Germline is not matched at one junction end, which may reflect a read error. The chain links TRBV28 to TRBJ1-5, with 7 bases that match TRBD1. CDR1 and CDR2 (germline): MDHEN, SYDVKM. This CDR3 has 15 amino acids. CDR3 in amino acids: CASSSNTGVGQLQHF. CDR3 coding DNA: TGTGCCAGCAGTTCAAACACAGGGGTAGGGCAGCTCCAGCATTTT.

V gene TRBV28 combines with J gene TRBJ2-3; TRBD2 matches at 9 bases. The junction had 7 bases not matched to a gene; V was cut back by 6 bases and J by 0 bases. Per the germline V gene, CDR1 is MDHEN and CDR2 is SYDVKM. The length of the CDR3 is 16 residues. The chain's CDR3 is CASRSPGLASTDTQYF. Written as DNA, the CDR3 is TGTGCCAGCAGGTCCCCGGGACTAGCCAGCACAGATACGCAGTATTTT.

This clonotype was seen ten or more times. The CDR3 loop is CASSLARAGGDTQYF. The CDR3 DNA reads as TGTGCCAGCAGCTTGGCGCGCGCGGGGGGAGATACGCAGTATTTT. The chain has TRBV5-4 and TRBJ2-3; 8 bases are shared with TRBD2. Germline CDR1 is SGHNT and CDR2 is YYREEE (reference sequence). The CDR3 extends over 15 amino acids. Unmatched junction bases numbered 5, after V lost 0 bases and J lost 5 bases.

This clonotype was seen ten or more times. V and J are TRBV14 and TRBJ2-7; tentatively, D is TRBD2 (5 bases). Trimming took off 8 bases at V and 0 bases at J, with 11 bases between the two ends. Germline CDR1 reads SGHDN; CDR2 reads FVKESK. This CDR3 has 13 amino acids. The CDR3 loop is CASRRGSSYEQYF. The CDR3 DNA reads TGTGCCAGCCGACGGGGAAGCTCCTACGAGCAGTACTTC.

The chain recombines TRBV7-2 with TRBJ2-1; unclear D gene. The V and J ends lost 1 base and 9 bases respectively, with 16 bases between them. From germline, CDR1 is SGHTA and CDR2 FQGNSA. This CDR3 contains 15 residues. The CDR3 nucleotides read TGTGCCAGCAGCTTAGAAGGTATGAAGGCGAGTGAGCAGTTCTTC. Its protein is CASSLEGMKASEQFF.

The rearrangement joins TRBV28 to TRBJ1-5; D remains ambiguous. Trimming cost V 1 base and J 7 bases, with 8 bases left between them. This CDR3 contains 13 residues. Germline values: CDR1 MDHEN, CDR2 SYDVKM. The CDR3 spells CASSLSGRQPQHF. In nucleotides, the CDR3 is TGTGCCAGCAGTTTATCGGGAAGGCAGCCCCAGCATTTT.

V and J are TRBV4-1 and TRBJ2-1; possibly TRBD2 for D (5 bases). The CDR3 has 16 amino acids. V was shortened by 0 bases and J by 7 bases, with 16 bases between the two germline ends. From germline, CDR1 is MGHRA and CDR2 YSYEKL. The CDR3 here is CASSQELTRGTNEQFF. CDR3 nucleotide sequence: TGCGCCAGCAGCCAAGAATTAACTAGAGGTACGAATGAGCAGTTCTTC.

V and J are TRBV5-8 and TRBJ1-5; D ambiguous. Trimming removed 0 bases at V and 0 bases at J, with 7 bases between. The germline gives CDR1 SGHTS, CDR2 YDEGEE. The CDR3 runs 15 residues. CDR3 amino acids: CASSLVSVSNQPQHF. DNA of the CDR3: TGTGCCAGCAGCTTGGTTTCGGTTAGCAATCAGCCCCAGCATTTT.

This clonotype was counted between two and nine times. V gene TRBV20-1 combines with J gene TRBJ1-2, with D possibly matching TRBD1 (5 bases). V gave up 5 bases and J gave up 7 bases, with 17 bases separating them. The CDR3 has 13 residues. Germline V lookup: CDR1 DFQATT, CDR2 SNEGSKA (reference sequence). The CDR3 spells CSAHSGSVGGYTF. The CDR3 DNA is TGCAGTGCTCACTCAGGGAGTGTCGGTGGCTACACCTTC.

Many counts were recorded for this clonotype. The rearrangement uses TRBV5-4 and TRBJ2-1; D is uncertain. V lost 4 bases, J lost 2 bases, and 7 bases lay in between. The germline V gene encodes CDR1 SGHNT and CDR2 YYREEE (reference sequence). The CDR3 has 13 amino acids. The CDR3 loop is CASSPQAYNEQFF. CDR3 bases: TGTGCCAGCAGCCCCCAGGCCTACAATGAGCAGTTCTTC.

The V and J genes are TRBV7-2 and TRBJ2-1; 7 nucleotides agree with TRBD1. This CDR3 comprises 15 residues. V gave up 5 bases and J gave up 2 bases; unmatched junction bases: 6. Germline values: CDR1 SGHTA, CDR2 FQGNSA. CDR3 nucleotides: TGTGCCAGCAGCCCTGACAGGGCAACCTACAATGAGCAGTTCTTC. This gives the protein CASSPDRATYNEQFF. The whole variable domain, filled in from reference TRBV7-2 and TRBJ2-1, reads GAGVSQSPSNKVTEKGKDVELRCDPISGHTALYWYRQSLGQGLEFLIYFQGNSAPDKSGLPSDRFSAERTGGSVSTLTIQRTQQEDSAVYLCASSPDRATYNEQFFGPGTRLTVL.

This clonotype was detected a few times. The chain links TRBV10-3 to TRBJ2-2, with 8 positions matching TRBD1. The CDR3 contains 16 residues. Per germline, CDR1 ENHRY and CDR2 SYGVKD. V lost 4 bases, J lost 7 bases, and 11 bases stayed unmatched. The chain's CDR3 is CAISATFGTGGGELFF. The DNA of the CDR3 is TGTGCCATCAGTGCTACCTTCGGGACAGGCGGCGGGGAGCTGTTTTTT.

This clonotype was observed a handful of times. The rearrangement uses TRBV29-1 and TRBJ1-4, with D possibly matching TRBD1 (6 bases). The germline V gene encodes CDR1 SQVTM and CDR2 ANQGSEA. The ends were cut back, 4 bases at V and 7 bases at J, with 37 bases in the middle. CDR3 size: 21 residues. This chain's CDR3 is CSVGCRDTKSPLTCVPEKLFF. The DNA for the CDR3 is TGCAGCGTTGGGTGCCGGGACACCAAATCCCCCCTGACTTGTGTCCCTGAAAAACTGTTTTTT.

This clonotype has just a few counts. V is TRBV3-1 and J is TRBJ1-1; 11 bases line up with TRBD1. The CDR3 is 18 residues long. In germline, CDR1 is LGHDT, CDR2 YNNKEL (reference sequence). J lost 0 bases, V lost 5 bases, and 11 bases had no gene match. The CDR3 spells CASSGKGQGAIMNTEAFF. The CDR3, as DNA: TGTGCCAGCAGCGGCAAAGGACAGGGGGCCATTATGAACACTGAAGCTTTCTTT.

The chain uses TRBV3-1 and TRBJ1-4; D is possibly TRBD1 (5 bases). Trimming pared 2 bases from V and 5 bases from J, leaving 9 bases between. The CDR3 is made up of 14 amino acids. Looked up from germline, CDR1 is LGHDT and CDR2 is YNNKEL (reference sequence). DNA for the CDR3: TGTGCCAGCAGCCAATACCGACAGAATGAAAAACTGTTTTTT. Translated: CASSQYRQNEKLFF.

This chain uses TRBV19 with TRBJ1-5; possibly TRBD1 for D (6 bases). Looked up from germline, CDR1 is LNHDA and CDR2 is SQIVND (reference sequence). The CDR3 has 15 residues. V dropped 6 bases and J dropped 0 bases, with 12 bases sitting between them. The CDR3 spells CASRIGTNSNQPQHF. CDR3 sequence (DNA): TGTGCCAGTAGAATCGGGACAAATAGCAATCAGCCCCAGCATTTT. Using reference TRBV19 and TRBJ1-5 for the parts outside the CDR3, the full variable domain is DGGITQSPKYLFRKEGQNVTLSCEQNLNHDAMYWYRQDPGQGLRLIYYSQIVNDFQKGDIAEGYSVSREKKESFPLTVTSAQKNPTAFYLCASRIGTNSNQPQHFGDGTRLSIL.

This clonotype has more than one count but fewer than ten. The chain links TRBV7-9 to TRBJ2-7; 8 bases align to TRBD2. V lost 1 base, J lost 2 bases, and 7 bases stayed unmatched. Per germline, CDR1 SEHNR and CDR2 FQNEAQ (reference sequence). The CDR3 spans 16 residues. The CDR3 here is CASSLVGSGATYEQYF. Written as DNA, the CDR3 is TGTGCCAGCAGCTTAGTGGGTAGCGGGGCCACCTACGAGCAGTACTTC.

CDR3 region: CASSLAGGAYEQYF. CDR3 in DNA: TGTGCCAGCAGTTTAGCGGGGGGTGCCTACGAGCAGTACTTC. This chain links TRBV12-3 or TRBV12-4 with TRBJ2-7; D might be TRBD2 (6 bases). V was clipped by 0 bases and J by 2 bases, with 8 bases between them. This CDR3 has 14 amino acids.

Many counts were recorded for this clonotype. V is TRBV29-1 and J is TRBJ2-1; possible D gene TRBD1, 8 bases. The germline V gene has CDR1 SQVTM and CDR2 ANQGSEA. Trimming pared 7 bases from V and 6 bases from J, leaving 16 bases between. This CDR3 region has 13 residues. The DNA for the CDR3 is TGCAGCGGAGACAGGGGAGGGGTCAATGAGCAGTTCTTC. It yields the protein CSGDRGGVNEQFF.

This sequence joins TRBV20-1 and TRBJ2-1; 9 bases are shared with TRBD1. The CDR3 is made up of 15 amino acids. From germline, CDR1 is DFQATT and CDR2 SNEGSKA (reference sequence). V lost 1 base and J lost 5; bases outside the gene matches: 6. The CDR3 DNA sequence: TGCAGTGCTAGAGTCCCCGGGACAGGGAACAATGAGCAGTTCTTC. Residues: CSARVPGTGNNEQFF.

This clonotype was detected many times. The V and J genes are TRBV18 and TRBJ2-3; unclear D gene. From germline, CDR1 is KGHSH and CDR2 LQKENI. This CDR3 spans 11 amino acids. V gave up 5 bases and J gave up 6 bases, with 6 bases separating them. CDR3: CASSYPDTQYF. CDR3 nucleotides: TGTGCCAGCTCATATCCCGATACGCAGTATTTT.

V usage is TRBV7-9 and J usage is TRBJ1-2, with 7 bases matching TRBD1. The CDR3 is made up of 16 amino acids. Germline loops: CDR1 SEHNR, CDR2 FQNEAQ (reference sequence). The V segment lost 5 bases and the J segment 0 bases; nucleotides outside the gene matches: 9. The CDR3 sequence: CASSEKDREANYGYTF. CDR3 nucleotides: TGTGCCAGCAGCGAAAAAGACAGGGAAGCTAACTATGGCTACACCTTC.